The 9 T cell receptor beta chains listed next were all sequenced from one sample in a study of cytomegalovirus exposure and HLA in healthy donors. PCR involved 60 Vbeta and 13 Jbeta primers. Profiled with immunoSEQ multiplex PCR; TCRdb holds only in-frame clones, not every one. The sample table sets out about 70,000 clones. Input material: PBMCs. These TCRs come from a female donor in good health and CMV-seropositive.

This CDR3 reads CASSSLAGGQDTQYF. The CDR3 DNA is TGTGCCAGCAGCTCACTAGCGGGGGGGCAGGATACGCAGTATTTT. The J gene is TRBJ2-3, the V gene TRBV7-6; 13 bases fit TRBD2. Germline V CDR1 and CDR2: SGHVS, FNYEAQ. There are 15 residues in the CDR3. J lost 6 bases, V lost 4 bases, and 4 bases had no gene match.

The chain has TRBV2 and TRBJ2-1, with 12 bases matching TRBD2. CDR3 size: 15 residues. The V and J ends lost 1 base and 10 bases, in that order; junction bases with no gene match: 5. CDR1 is SNHLY, CDR2 FYNNEI, per germline. The CDR3: CASSEGLAGAREQFF. DNA of the CDR3: TGTGCCAGCAGTGAAGGACTAGCGGGAGCCAGGGAGCAGTTCTTC.

With respect to this clone: The junction departs from the called germline gene at one end, perhaps through a read error. V and J are TRBV5-1 and TRBJ2-3, with 14 bases aligning to TRBD2. The CDR3 contains 16 residues. Germline lookup yields CDR1 SGHRS and CDR2 YFSETQ. The CDR3 reads CASTLTSGRAQDTQYF. CDR3 DNA sequence: TGCGCCAGCACCTTGACTAGCGGGAGGGCCCAAGATACGCAGTATTTT.

V gene TRBV29-1 combines with J gene TRBJ2-5, with 15 bases that match TRBD2. From germline, CDR1 is SQVTM and CDR2 ANQGSEA. The CDR3 is 15 amino acids. V gave up 6 bases and J gave up 2 bases; unmatched junction bases: 4. The DNA for the CDR3 is TGCAGCGTCGGACTAGCGGGGGGGCTTCAAGAGACCCAGTACTTC. Translation: CSVGLAGGLQETQYF. Complete variable domain (other parts from reference TRBV29-1 and TRBJ2-5): SAVISQKPSRDICQRGTSLTIQCQVDSQVTMMFWYRQQPGQSLTLIATANQGSEATYESGFVIDKFPISRPNLTFSTLTVSNMSPEDSSIYLCSVGLAGGLQETQYFGPGTRLLVL.

CDR3 nucleotide sequence: TGTGCCAGCAGGGTCTCGGGGGAAATCGAGACCCAGTACTTC. Protein sequence: CASRVSGEIETQYF. This chain links TRBV13 with TRBJ2-5; D perhaps matches TRBD2 (6 bases). Trimming left V 6 bases short and J 5 bases short, with 16 bases between. The CDR3 consists of 14 residues. CDR1 PRHDT and CDR2 FYEKMQ come from the germline V gene (reference sequence).

V and J are TRBV4-3 and TRBJ1-2, with a possible D match to TRBD1 (5 bases). There are 19 residues in the CDR3. V dropped 0 bases and J dropped 4 bases, with 24 bases sitting between them. The germline V gene encodes CDR1 LGHNA and CDR2 YSLEER. The CDR3 here is CASSQDRVGSSLGVYGYTF. CDR3 nucleotide sequence: TGCGCCAGCAGCCAAGATAGGGTCGGATCGAGCTTAGGGGTCTATGGCTACACCTTC.

The gene calls are TRBV5-4 and TRBJ2-4; 9 bases match TRBD1. V trimming: 6 bases; J trimming: 5 bases; junction bases outside the gene matches: 9. CDR1 SGHNT and CDR2 YYREEE come from the germline V gene (reference sequence). CDR3 size: 15 residues. The CDR3 region has the DNA TGTGCCAGCACTCGGACAGGGGACCTGGAAAACATTCAGTACTTC. The encoded protein is CASTRTGDLENIQYF.

The chain joins TRBV9 to TRBJ1-1; unclear D gene. Trimming took 4 bases from V and 0 from J, leaving 7 bases between them. The germline CDR1 and CDR2 sequences are SGDLS and YYNGEE. The CDR3 has 13 residues. CDR3 region: CASSHMLNTEAFF. The CDR3 DNA is TGTGCCAGCAGCCACATGTTGAACACTGAAGCTTTCTTT.

This rearrangement joins TRBV9 to TRBJ2-1, with D possibly matching TRBD2 (6 bases). The V gene lost 3 bases and the J gene lost 2 bases, with 12 bases spanning the gap. CDR3 size: 15 residues. Germline V gene data show CDR1 as SGDLS and CDR2 as YYNGEE. The CDR3: CASSAPWGAYNEQFF. For the CDR3, the DNA is TGTGCCAGCAGCGCGCCGTGGGGGGCCTACAATGAGCAGTTCTTC.